The 13 T cell receptor beta chains below come from one sample, sequenced in a study of OX40 agonist ivuxolimab in advanced cancers. The library was prepared using the immunoSEQ multiplex PCR assay. TCRdb took this table from immuneACCESS and kept in-frame rearrangements with V and J called. Such tables lack part of the clones; where checked against another copy, unresolved V genes explain under half of the gap, and the rest is unexplained. The sample profile shows about 55,000 clones; approximately 86% of them were found once. The ten largest clones take up approximately 12% of the sample. The sequencing used CD4+ or CD8+ T cells sorted from blood, collected in a trial of the OX40 agonist ivuxolimab. These TCRs come from an adult with an advanced solid tumor such as melanoma, head and neck, liver or kidney cancer.

V usage is TRBV9 and J usage is TRBJ2-5; tentatively, D is TRBD1 or TRBD2 (6 bases each). The germline V gene encodes CDR1 SGDLS and CDR2 YYNGEE. CDR3 size: 14 residues. Trimming removed 3 bases at V and 2 bases at J, with 11 bases between. Here the CDR3 reads CASSGGGPQETQYF. The CDR3, as DNA: TGTGCCAGCAGCGGAGGGGGGCCTCAAGAGACCCAGTACTTC.

The chain carries TRBV5-4 and TRBJ2-1; TRBD1 aligns across 7 bases. From germline, CDR1 is SGHNT and CDR2 YYREEE (reference sequence). This CDR3 comprises 13 residues. After removal of 5 bases from V and 9 bases from J, the junction contained 8 bases not matched to a gene. CDR3 DNA: TGTGCCAGCAGTTACACAGGGGTGGGTGAGCAGTTCTTC. It is translated as CASSYTGVGEQFF.

The chain links TRBV11-2 to TRBJ2-7, with D uncertain. This CDR3 is 15 amino acids long. The ends were cut back, 5 bases at V and 5 bases at J, with 19 bases in the middle. Germline-derived CDR1 and CDR2 are SGHAT and FQNNGV. The CDR3 protein is CASSPQVSSRHEQYF. CDR3 coding DNA: TGTGCCAGCAGCCCGCAAGTCTCCTCTAGGCACGAGCAGTACTTC.

Comments on this clone: Mismatch with germline at one junction end may stem from a read error. This chain uses TRBV4-3 with TRBJ1-2; tentatively, D is TRBD1 (5 bases). This CDR3 region has 18 residues. Germline assignment: CDR1 LGHNA and CDR2 YSLEER. The CDR3 coding sequence is TGCGCCAGCAGCCAAGATCGATCTGGACACACGGCTAACTATAGCTACACCTTC. Amino acids: CASSQDRSGHTANYSYTF.

V gene TRBV11-2 combines with J gene TRBJ2-1; 8 bases align to TRBD1. CDR3 length equals 14 residues. Losses at the gene ends were 5 bases for V and 4 bases for J; bases not matched to a gene: 4. Germline values: CDR1 SGHAT, CDR2 FQNNGV. CDR3 sequence: CASSPWDRYNEQFF. CDR3 in DNA: TGTGCCAGCAGCCCCTGGGACAGGTACAATGAGCAGTTCTTC.

The rearrangement uses TRBV13 and TRBJ2-2, with D uncertain. The ends were cut back, 0 bases at V and 3 bases at J, with 5 bases in the middle. The CDR3 sequence is 14 residues long. The germline V gene has CDR1 PRHDT and CDR2 FYEKMQ (reference sequence). In DNA form, the CDR3 reads TGTGCCAGCAGCTTAGGGCAGGACACCGGGGAGCTGTTTTTT. It encodes CASSLGQDTGELFF.

The chain combines TRBV2 with TRBJ2-1; D is undetermined. CDR3 size: 12 residues. Trimming shortened V by 4 bases and J by 4 bases, and 5 bases separated the two germline ends. The germline V gene has CDR1 SNHLY and CDR2 FYNNEI. The CDR3 region has the DNA TGTGCCAGCAGTGGTCGGTACAATGAGCAGTTCTTC. Its protein is CASSGRYNEQFF.

The chain is built from TRBV14 and TRBJ2-1; possibly TRBD1 for D (6 bases). Between the trimmed V and J ends, which lost 0 bases and 3 bases, there was a span of 12 bases. The CDR3 spans 16 residues. Germline V gene sequence: CDR1 SGHDN, CDR2 FVKESK. CDR3 sequence: CASSQDLQGFYNEQFF. The CDR3 DNA follows: TGTGCCAGCAGCCAAGATTTACAGGGTTTCTACAATGAGCAGTTCTTC. Together with reference TRBV14 and TRBJ2-1, the CDR3 gives the full variable domain: EAGVTQFPSHSVIEKGQTVTLRCDPISGHDNLYWYRRVMGKEIKFLLHFVKESKQDESGMPNNRFLAERTGGTYSTLKVQPAELEDSGVYFCASSQDLQGFYNEQFFGPGTRLTVL.

The chain couples TRBV15 to TRBJ2-7; TRBD2 matches at 8 bases. J was trimmed by 2 bases and V by 0 bases; bases with no gene match: 3. CDR1 and CDR2 from the germline V gene are LNHNV and YYDKDF (reference sequence). The CDR3 length is 15 residues. For the CDR3, the DNA is TGTGCCACCAGCAGAGAACGGGGGGGGACCTACGAGCAGTACTTC. Protein: CATSRERGGTYEQYF.

The chain employs TRBV9 and TRBJ1-4, with TRBD1 matching over 9 bases. The V segment lost 4 bases and the J segment 7 bases; nucleotides outside the gene matches: 11. CDR3 length equals 16 residues. Germline V gives CDR1 SGDLS, CDR2 YYNGEE. The CDR3 loop reads CASSPRDRERFEKLFF. In DNA, the CDR3 is TGTGCCAGCAGCCCCCGGGACAGGGAGAGGTTTGAAAAACTGTTTTTT.

This rearrangement joins TRBV2 to TRBJ1-5, with D unresolved. Trimming stripped 3 bases from V and 2 bases from J, with 8 bases between. CDR1 is SNHLY, CDR2 FYNNEI, per germline. The CDR3 is 14 residues long. Written as DNA, the CDR3 is TGTGCCAGCAGTGAGGGCCATGGCAATCAGCCCCAGCATTTT. Its translation is CASSEGHGNQPQHF.

This chain links TRBV5-6 with TRBJ2-1; D tentatively reads TRBD1 or TRBD2 (6 bases each). The CDR3 contains 16 residues. V was clipped by 0 bases and J by 9 bases, with 19 bases between them. The germline V gene has CDR1 SGHDT and CDR2 YYEEEE. CDR3 DNA sequence: TGTGCCAGCAGCTTGGCCCTCCTAGGAGGGGGAGGTGAGCAGTTCTTC. Encoded protein: CASSLALLGGGGEQFF.

In the case of this clone: Additional DNA sequences in this sample encode the identical CDR3. The V and J genes are TRBV9 and TRBJ2-7; unclear D gene. The CDR3 runs 14 residues. Trimming removed 0 bases at V and 3 bases at J, with 10 bases between. The germline V gene has CDR1 SGDLS and CDR2 YYNGEE. The CDR3 DNA sequence: TGTGCCAGCAGCGTAGAGGGCAGCTACTACGAGCAGTACTTC. This gives the protein CASSVEGSYYEQYF.